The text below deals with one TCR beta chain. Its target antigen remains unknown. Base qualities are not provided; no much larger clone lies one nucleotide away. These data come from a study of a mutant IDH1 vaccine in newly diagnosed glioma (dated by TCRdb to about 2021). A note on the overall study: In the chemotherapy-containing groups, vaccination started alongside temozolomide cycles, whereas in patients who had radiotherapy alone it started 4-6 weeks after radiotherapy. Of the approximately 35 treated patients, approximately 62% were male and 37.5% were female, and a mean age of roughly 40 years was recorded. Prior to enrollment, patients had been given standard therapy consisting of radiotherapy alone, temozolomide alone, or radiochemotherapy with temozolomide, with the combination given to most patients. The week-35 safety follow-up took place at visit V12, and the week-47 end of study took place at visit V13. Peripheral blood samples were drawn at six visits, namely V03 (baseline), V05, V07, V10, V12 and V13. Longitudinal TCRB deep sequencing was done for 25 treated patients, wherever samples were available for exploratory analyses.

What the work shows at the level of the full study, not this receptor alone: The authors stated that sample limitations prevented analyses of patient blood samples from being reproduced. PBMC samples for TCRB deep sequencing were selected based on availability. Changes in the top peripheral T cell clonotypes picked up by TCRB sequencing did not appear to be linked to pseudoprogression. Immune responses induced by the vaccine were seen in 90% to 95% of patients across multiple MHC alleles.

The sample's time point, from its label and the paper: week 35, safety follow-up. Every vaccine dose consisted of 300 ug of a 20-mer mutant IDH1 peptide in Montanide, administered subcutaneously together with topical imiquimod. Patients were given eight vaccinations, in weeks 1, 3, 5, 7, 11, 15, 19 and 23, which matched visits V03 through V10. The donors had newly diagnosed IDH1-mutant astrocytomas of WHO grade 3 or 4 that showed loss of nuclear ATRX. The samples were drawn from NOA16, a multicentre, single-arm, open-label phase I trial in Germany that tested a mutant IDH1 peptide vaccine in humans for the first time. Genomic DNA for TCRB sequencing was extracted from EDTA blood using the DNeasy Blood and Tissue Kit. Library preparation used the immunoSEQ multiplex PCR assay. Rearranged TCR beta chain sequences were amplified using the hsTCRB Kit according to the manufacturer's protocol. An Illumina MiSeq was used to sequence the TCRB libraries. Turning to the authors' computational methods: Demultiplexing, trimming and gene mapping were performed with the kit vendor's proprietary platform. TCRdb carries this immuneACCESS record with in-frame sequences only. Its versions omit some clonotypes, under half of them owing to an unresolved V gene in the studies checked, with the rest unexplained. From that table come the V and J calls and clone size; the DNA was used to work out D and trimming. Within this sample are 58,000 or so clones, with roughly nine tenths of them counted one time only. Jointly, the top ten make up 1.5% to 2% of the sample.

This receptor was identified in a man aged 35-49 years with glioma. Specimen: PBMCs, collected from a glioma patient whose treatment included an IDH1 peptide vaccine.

The CDR3 in this case is CASRKTSGSYEQYF. The nucleotides read TGCGCCAGCAGAAAGACTAGCGGGAGCTACGAGCAGTACTTC. Here the chain combines TRBV5-1 and TRBJ2-7; 12 junctional bases match TRBD2. Including cysteine and phenylalanine, the CDR3 has 14 amino acids. Only CDR3 DNA is held: 42 bases, read in frame from base 1. Taken from the germline V gene, the CDR1 and CDR2 loops are SGHRS and YFSETQ. Trimmed from V: 5 bases; trimmed from J: 3 bases; junction bases lacking a gene match: 3.